This T cell receptor (beta chain) was captured in a study of blood T cell repertoires in COVID-19 (dated by TCRdb to 2018 to 2020). Study-level background: Collaborator samples came from the United States, Italy and Spain and covered acute and convalescent phases of COVID-19. The sample metadata nearly always contained a de-identified subject ID, COVID-19 status, age in years and sex. Samples came from the ongoing ImmuneRACE study (first 160 participants) plus 1,254 subjects from 6 global collaborators. The repertoires were made available in a free public database intended to serve as a resource for research on the immune response to SARS-CoV-2. Where HLA class I and class II types were available, the types were taken from metadata supplied by the sample provider, not from assay-based typing. The prospective study material was composed of cDNA or gDNA derived from T cells, B-cell-depleted T cells, or PBMCs. Deeply sampled blood TCRbeta repertoires from subjects exposed to, actively infected with, or recovered from COVID-19 were included in the dataset. The paper's findings and limits, for the study overall: The amount of clinical and demographic metadata varied by source and participant and was provided uncurated.

As regards this clone: Its cognate antigen has yet to be identified. No base quality values were provided; no much bigger clone lies one nucleotide off.

Its CDR3 holds 14 amino acids, cysteine through phenylalanine. Kept here is only the CDR3 DNA, which spans 42 bases and is read in frame from base 1. V and J are truncated by 4 bases and 4 bases respectively, leaving an intervening sequence of 10 bases. Reading the germline V gene gives CDR1 MDHEN and CDR2 SYDVKM. The collaborating institutions used their own protocols to collect whole blood in K2EDTA tubes. For TCRbeta analysis, collaborators shipped samples in one of three forms: frozen whole blood, isolated PBMCs, or DNA extracted from either of those sample types. The immunoSEQ Assay, a bias-controlled multiplex PCR, was used to amplify TCRbeta CDR3 regions from genomic DNA. The paper's processing steps were these. The number of nucleated cells in each sample was estimated by amplification of reference gene primers within the assay. To quantify the absolute abundance of each unique TCRbeta CDR3 rearrangement, sequence reads were collapsed and filtered. For each sample, productive Simpson clonality was calculated as the square root of Simpson's diversity index across productive rearrangements. TCRdb mirrors the immuneACCESS table, restricted to in-frame sequences. Some clones are absent from its copies; in checked studies, under half trace to an unresolved V gene, and the reason for the others is unknown. From that table come the V and J calls and clone size; the DNA was used to work out D and trimming. For this sample the table gives 68,000 or so clones, of which nearly 90% were detected only once. Clones ranked in the top ten supply roughly 2.6% of the sample.

This TCR was sampled from a man aged 65 to 85 with active or convalescent COVID-19. The chain is encoded by TRBV28 joined to TRBJ1-4; TRBD1 might be the D gene, on 6 matching bases. Sequencing was performed on peripheral blood. Here is the DNA: TGTGCCAGCAGTTCCGACAGGAGTAATGAAAAACTGTTTTTT. It codes for CASSSDRSNEKLFF.